These T cell receptor beta chains were read from a single sample in a study of metastatic and nonmetastatic thyroid tumors. TCRdb re-analyzed the PCR reads using MiXCR. The repertoire includes roughly 81,000 clones, less than 10% of them detected once, and around 8.5% sits in the top ten. The sequenced sample consisted of blood. The receptors were gathered from a female donor with papillary thyroid cancer or a benign thyroid nodule (not recorded which). Some clones in this sample may be carry-over from other donors' samples. Each CDR3 is given with its conserved first and last residue. The D gene is left open where the match is weak. Size values are once, few and many counts, or a class for expanded clones, and some rows have none.

D gene,V gene,clone size,J gene,CDR3 protein,CDR3 DNA
-,TRBV12-3/TRBV12-4,-,TRBJ1-2,CASSFWLGQGGGYTF,TGTGCCAGCAGTTTCTGGTTGGGGCAGGGCGGGGGCTACACCTTC
TRBD1,TRBV2,many,TRBJ2-7,CASRDRELTYEQYF,TGTGCCAGCAGAGACAGGGAATTAACCTACGAGCAGTACTTC
-,TRBV9,many,TRBJ1-3,CASSVGTAGNTIYF,TGTGCCAGCAGCGTAGGGACAGCTGGAAACACCATATATTTT
-,TRBV6-6,many,TRBJ2-3,CASSYTRTDTQYF,TGTGCCAGCAGTTACACGCGCACAGATACGCAGTATTTT
TRBD1,TRBV29-1,many,TRBJ1-2,CSVRTGDYGYTF,TGCAGCGTGAGAACAGGGGACTATGGCTACACCTTC
-,TRBV6-2/TRBV6-3,few,TRBJ1-1,CARTGHLMNTEAFF,TGTGCCAGAACCGGACACCTAATGAACACTGAAGCTTTCTTT
TRBD1,TRBV6-5,many,TRBJ2-7,CASSYRDRTYEQYF,TGTGCCAGCAGTTACCGGGACAGAACCTACGAGCAGTACTTC
TRBD1,TRBV29-1,few,TRBJ2-1,CSAYRGGNEQFF,TGCAGCGCGTACAGGGGCGGTAATGAGCAGTTCTTC
-,TRBV3-1,few,TRBJ1-4,CASSQGFPNEKLFF,TGTGCCAGCAGCCAAGGTTTCCCTAATGAAAAACTGTTTTTT
TRBD1,TRBV6-1,few,TRBJ1-3,CASIPDPGTAGNTIYF,TGTGCCAGCATTCCTGACCCAGGGACAGCTGGAAACACCATATATTTT
-,TRBV20-1,-,TRBJ1-1,CSARDSTIPEAFF,TGCAGTGCTAGAGATTCGACAATCCCTGAAGCTTTCTTT
-,TRBV19,many,TRBJ1-6,CASSPTGSYNSPLHF,TGTGCCAGTAGCCCTACAGGGTCCTATAATTCACCCCTCCACTTT
TRBD1,TRBV7-8,many,TRBJ1-5,CASSRDRDYQPQHF,TGTGCCAGCAGTAGGGACAGGGACTATCAGCCCCAGCATTTT
-,TRBV6-5,many,TRBJ1-5,CASSYYRGRGPQHF,TGTGCCAGCAGTTACTATCGGGGTCGGGGGCCCCAGCATTTT
-,TRBV4-2,many,TRBJ1-2,CASSQEPLGYGYTF,TGTGCCAGCAGCCAAGAACCCCTGGGCTATGGCTACACCTTC
-,TRBV12-3/TRBV12-4,many,TRBJ1-1,CASSLDRERNTEAFF,TGTGCCAGCAGTTTAGATCGAGAAAGAAACACTGAAGCTTTCTTT
TRBD2,TRBV11-2,-,TRBJ2-1,CASSLLAGGYNEQFF,TGTGCCAGCAGCCTTCTAGCGGGGGGCTACAATGAGCAGTTCTTC
-,TRBV20-1,many,TRBJ1-5,CSARDSGGPQHF,TGCAGTGCTAGAGATTCGGGGGGGCCCCAGCATTTT
-,TRBV7-3,many,TRBJ2-4,CASSSGQGGDIQYF,TGTGCCAGCAGCTCAGGACAGGGAGGGGACATTCAGTACTTC
-,TRBV20-1,few,TRBJ2-5,CSASRTPETQYF,TGCAGTGCTAGTCGGACACCAGAGACCCAGTACTTC
-,TRBV3-1,once,TRBJ2-3,CASSPRGWGGADTQYF,TGTGCCAGCAGCCCTAGGGGGTGGGGCGGGGCAGATACGCAGTATTTT
-,TRBV6-1,many,TRBJ1-2,CASRRVNYGYTF,TGTGCCAGCAGGAGGGTGAACTATGGCTACACCTTC
-,TRBV11-2,many,TRBJ1-1,CASSLNGGEAFF,TGTGCCAGCAGCCTGAACGGCGGTGAAGCTTTCTTT
TRBD2,TRBV30,-,TRBJ2-1,CAWSVLAGEYNEQSF,TGTGCCTGGAGTGTACTAGCGGGGGAGTACAATGAGCAGTCCTTC
-,TRBV5-1,-,TRBJ2-5,CASRPGGPQETQYF,TGCGCCAGCAGACCCGGGGGGCCCCAAGAGACCCAGTACTTC
TRBD1,TRBV27,-,TRBJ2-3,CASSFSTGGTTDTQYF,TGTGCCAGCAGTTTCTCGACAGGGGGTACAACAGATACGCAGTATTTT
-,TRBV20-1,many,TRBJ1-2,CSAIRPGGGAYTF,TGCAGTGCTATCCGCCCGGGGGGGGGAGCCTACACCTTC
-,TRBV30,many,TRBJ1-5,CAWSGGRGPQHF,TGTGCCTGGAGTGGGGGAAGGGGGCCCCAGCATTTT